This T cell receptor beta chain was captured by sequencing in a study of OX40 agonist ivuxolimab in advanced cancers. Whole-study context: Three patients, one with hepatocellular carcinoma and two with cutaneous melanoma, responded partially. Broader study findings: On average, a greater number of expanded clones characterised CD8+ T cells relative to CD4+. Low normalized T-cell clonal expansion was also seen in some nonresponders.

As to this clone: The target antigen is unknown.

The CDR3 length is 12 residues. Sequencing used immunoSEQ multiplex PCR; TCRdb keeps in-frame clones, though not all of them. The table shows 65,000 to 95,000 clones, with under 95% occurring only once. Systemic immunosuppression or a history of autoimmune disease excluded patients. The chain combines TRBV21-1 with TRBJ2-3. TRBV21-1 is a pseudogene locus. The TCR comes from an adult with an advanced solid tumor such as melanoma, head and neck, liver or kidney cancer. The material was CD4+ or CD8+ T cells sorted from blood, obtained in a trial of the OX40 agonist ivuxolimab. The CDR3 here is CASSKAPDTQYF. The CDR3 DNA sequence: TGTGCCAGCAGCAAAGCGCCAGATACGCAGTATTTT.